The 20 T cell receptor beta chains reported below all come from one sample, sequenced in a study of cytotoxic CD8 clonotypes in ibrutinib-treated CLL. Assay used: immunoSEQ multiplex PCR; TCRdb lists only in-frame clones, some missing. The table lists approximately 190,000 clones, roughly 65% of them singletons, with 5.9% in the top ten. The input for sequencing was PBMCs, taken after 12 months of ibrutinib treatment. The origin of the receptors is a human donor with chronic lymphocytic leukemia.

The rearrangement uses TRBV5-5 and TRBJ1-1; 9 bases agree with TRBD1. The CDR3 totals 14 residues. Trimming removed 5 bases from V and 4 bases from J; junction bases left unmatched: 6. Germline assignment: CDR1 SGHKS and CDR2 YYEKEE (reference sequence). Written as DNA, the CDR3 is TGTGCCAGCAGTTACACGGGACAGGGCACTGAAGCTTTCTTT. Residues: CASSYTGQGTEAFF.

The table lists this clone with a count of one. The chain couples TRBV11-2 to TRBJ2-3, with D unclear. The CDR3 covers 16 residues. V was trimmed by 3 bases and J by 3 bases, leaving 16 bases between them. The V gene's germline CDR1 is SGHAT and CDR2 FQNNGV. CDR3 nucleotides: TGTGCCAGCAGCTTTTCTTCCGGGCCAGGAACAGATACGCAGTATTTT. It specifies CASSFSSGPGTDTQYF. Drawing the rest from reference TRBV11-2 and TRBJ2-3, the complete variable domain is EAGVAQSPRYKIIEKRQSVAFWCNPISGHATLYWYQQILGQGPKLLIQFQNNGVVDDSQLPKDRFSAERLKGVDSTLKIQPAKLEDSAVYLCASSFSSGPGTDTQYFGPGTRLTVL.

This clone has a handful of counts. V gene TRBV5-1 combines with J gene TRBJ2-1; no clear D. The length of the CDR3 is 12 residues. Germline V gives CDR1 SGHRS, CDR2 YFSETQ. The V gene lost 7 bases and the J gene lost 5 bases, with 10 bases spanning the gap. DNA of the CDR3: TGCGCCAGCCTGTCGCAGAACAATGAGCAGTTCTTC. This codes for CASLSQNNEQFF.

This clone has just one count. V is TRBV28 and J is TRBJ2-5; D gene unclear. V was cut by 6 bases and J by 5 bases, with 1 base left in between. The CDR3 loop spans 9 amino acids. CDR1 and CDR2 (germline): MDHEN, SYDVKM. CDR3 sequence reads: CASRETQYF. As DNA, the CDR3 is TGTGCCAGCAGGGAGACCCAGTACTTC.

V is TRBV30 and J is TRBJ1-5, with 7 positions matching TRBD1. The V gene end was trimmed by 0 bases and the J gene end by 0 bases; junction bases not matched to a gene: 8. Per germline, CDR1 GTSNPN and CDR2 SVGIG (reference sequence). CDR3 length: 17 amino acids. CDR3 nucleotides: TGTGCCTGGAGTGTGCACAGGGGATTCCATAGCAATCAGCCCCAGCATTTT. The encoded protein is CAWSVHRGFHSNQPQHF.

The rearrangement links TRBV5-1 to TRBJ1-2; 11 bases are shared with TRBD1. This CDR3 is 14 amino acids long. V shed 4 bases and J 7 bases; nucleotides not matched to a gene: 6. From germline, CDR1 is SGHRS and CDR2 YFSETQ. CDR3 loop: CASSAGTGGVGYTF. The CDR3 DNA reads TGCGCCAGCAGCGCCGGGACAGGGGGAGTTGGCTACACCTTC.

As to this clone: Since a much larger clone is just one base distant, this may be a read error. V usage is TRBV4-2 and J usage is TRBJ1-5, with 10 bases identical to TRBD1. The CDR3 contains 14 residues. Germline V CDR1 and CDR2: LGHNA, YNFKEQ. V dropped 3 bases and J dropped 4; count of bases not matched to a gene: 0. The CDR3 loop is CASSQGQGNQPQHF. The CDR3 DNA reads TGTGCCAGCAGCCAGGGACAGGGGAATCAGCCCCAGCATTTT.

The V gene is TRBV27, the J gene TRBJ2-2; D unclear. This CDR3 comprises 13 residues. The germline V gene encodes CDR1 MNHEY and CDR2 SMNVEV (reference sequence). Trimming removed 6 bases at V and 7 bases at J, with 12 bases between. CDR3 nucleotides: TGTGCCAGCAGGGCCCAGAGGTTCGGGGAGCTGTTTTTT. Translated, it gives CASRAQRFGELFF.

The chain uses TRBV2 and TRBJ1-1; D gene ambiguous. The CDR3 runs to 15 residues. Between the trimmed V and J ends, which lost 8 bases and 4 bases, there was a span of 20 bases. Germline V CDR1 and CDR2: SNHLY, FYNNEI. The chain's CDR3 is CASGQVLFVGTEAFF. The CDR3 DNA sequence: TGTGCCAGCGGGCAGGTCCTCTTTGTGGGCACTGAAGCTTTCTTT.

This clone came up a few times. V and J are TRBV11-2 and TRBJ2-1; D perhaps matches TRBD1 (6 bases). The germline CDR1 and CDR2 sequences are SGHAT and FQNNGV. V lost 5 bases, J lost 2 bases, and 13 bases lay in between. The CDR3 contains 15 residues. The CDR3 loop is CASSKNRETYNEQFF. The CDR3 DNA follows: TGTGCCAGCAGCAAAAACAGGGAGACCTACAATGAGCAGTTCTTC.

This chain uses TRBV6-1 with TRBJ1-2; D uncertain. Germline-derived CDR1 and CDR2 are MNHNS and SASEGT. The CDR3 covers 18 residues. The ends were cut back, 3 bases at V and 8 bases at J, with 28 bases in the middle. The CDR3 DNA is TGTGCCAGCAGTGACGTTTTAATCCAGGATTTCCTCGCCGGCGGCTACACCTTC. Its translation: CASSDVLIQDFLAGGYTF.

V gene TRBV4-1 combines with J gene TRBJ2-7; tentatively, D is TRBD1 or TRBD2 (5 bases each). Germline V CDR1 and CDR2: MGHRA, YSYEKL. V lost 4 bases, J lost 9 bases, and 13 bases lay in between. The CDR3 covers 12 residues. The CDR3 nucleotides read TGCGCCAGCAGCCTGACAGAGGGGATGCAGTACTTC. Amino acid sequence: CASSLTEGMQYF.

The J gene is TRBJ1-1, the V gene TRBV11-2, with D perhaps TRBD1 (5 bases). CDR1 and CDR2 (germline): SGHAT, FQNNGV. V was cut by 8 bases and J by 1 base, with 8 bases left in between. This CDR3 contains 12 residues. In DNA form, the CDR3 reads TGTGCCAGCGGGGACTGGAACACTGAAGCTTTCTTT. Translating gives CASGDWNTEAFF.

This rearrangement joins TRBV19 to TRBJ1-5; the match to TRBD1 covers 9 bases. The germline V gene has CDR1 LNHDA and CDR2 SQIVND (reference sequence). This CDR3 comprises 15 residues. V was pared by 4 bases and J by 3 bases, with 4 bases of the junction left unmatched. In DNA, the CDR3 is TGTGCCAGTAGTAGCGACAGGGGGACCAATCAGCCCCAGCATTTT. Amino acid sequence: CASSSDRGTNQPQHF.

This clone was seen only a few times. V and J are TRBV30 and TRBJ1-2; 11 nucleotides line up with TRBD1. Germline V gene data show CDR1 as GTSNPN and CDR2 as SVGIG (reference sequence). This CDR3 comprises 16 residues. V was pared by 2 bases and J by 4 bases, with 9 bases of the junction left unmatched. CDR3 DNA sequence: TGTGCCTGGAGTCCGCCGGGACAGGGGGTACTCTATGGCTACACCTTC. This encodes CAWSPPGQGVLYGYTF.

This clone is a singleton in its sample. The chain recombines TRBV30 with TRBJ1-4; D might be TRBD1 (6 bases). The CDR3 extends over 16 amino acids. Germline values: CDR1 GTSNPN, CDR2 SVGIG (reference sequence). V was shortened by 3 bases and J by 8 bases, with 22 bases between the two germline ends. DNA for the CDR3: TGTGCCTGGAGCCCAAGGGGGAGAGGGGTTCGAGAAAAACTGTTTTTT. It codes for CAWSPRGRGVREKLFF.

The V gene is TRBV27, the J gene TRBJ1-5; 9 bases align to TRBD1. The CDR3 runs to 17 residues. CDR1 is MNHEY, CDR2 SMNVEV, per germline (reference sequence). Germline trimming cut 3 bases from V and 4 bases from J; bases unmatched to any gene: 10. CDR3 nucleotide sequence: TGTGCCAGCAGTTTGTCGGGGGGACAGGGTCGAAATCAGCCCCAGCATTTT. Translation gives CASSLSGGQGRNQPQHF.

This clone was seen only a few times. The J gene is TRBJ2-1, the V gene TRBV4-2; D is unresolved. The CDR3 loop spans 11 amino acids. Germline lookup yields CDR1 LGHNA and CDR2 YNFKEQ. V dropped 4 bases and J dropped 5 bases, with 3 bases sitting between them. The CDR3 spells CASSLHNEQFF. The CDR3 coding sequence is TGTGCCAGCAGCCTGCACAATGAGCAGTTCTTC.

The CDR3 DNA is TGTGCCAGCAGGATGGGGACAGGGGTAGGTCGGGAGCAGTACTTC. Translated: CASRMGTGVGREQYF. The chain uses TRBV2 and TRBJ2-7, with 10 bases identical to TRBD1. The trim removed 6 bases at V and 7 bases at J, leaving 12 bases unmatched. The CDR3 is made up of 15 amino acids. Germline CDR1 SNHLY, CDR2 FYNNEI.

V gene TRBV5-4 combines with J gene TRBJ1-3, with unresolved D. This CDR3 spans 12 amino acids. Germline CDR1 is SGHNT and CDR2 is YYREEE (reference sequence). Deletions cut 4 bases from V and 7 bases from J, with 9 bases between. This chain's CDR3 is CASSPDWNTIYF. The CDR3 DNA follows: TGTGCCAGCAGCCCGGACTGGAACACCATATATTTT.